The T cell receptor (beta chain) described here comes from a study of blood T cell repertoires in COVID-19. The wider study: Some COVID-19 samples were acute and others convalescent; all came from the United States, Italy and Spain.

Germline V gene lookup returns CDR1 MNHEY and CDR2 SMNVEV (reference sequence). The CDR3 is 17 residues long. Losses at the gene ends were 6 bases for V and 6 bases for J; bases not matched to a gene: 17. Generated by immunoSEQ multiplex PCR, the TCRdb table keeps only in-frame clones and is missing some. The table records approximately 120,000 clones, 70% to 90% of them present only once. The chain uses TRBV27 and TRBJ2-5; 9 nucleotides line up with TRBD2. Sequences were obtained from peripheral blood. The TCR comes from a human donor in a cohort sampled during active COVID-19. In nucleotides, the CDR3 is TGTGCCAGCAGAGCCTATGGGGCTAGCGGGGTTGAGAAGACCCAGTACTTC. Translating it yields CASRAYGASGVEKTQYF.